This entry describes one T cell receptor beta chain. TCRdb keeps only in-frame clones here, not all; method: immunoSEQ multiplex PCR. The table shows about 150,000 clones, with 80% to 95% occurring only once. These data belong to a study of control samples from healthy donors and cancer patients. Looked up from germline, CDR1 is ENHRY and CDR2 is SYGVKD. The CDR3 is 14 residues long. Losses at the gene ends were 4 bases for V and 3 bases for J; bases not matched to a gene: 1. The genes are TRBV10-3 and TRBJ2-1; 9 bases are a match to TRBD1. Sequencing used blood. The origin of this receptor is a man aged 30 to 39 in good health. The CDR3 DNA sequence: TGTGCCATCAGTGCGGGACAGGGCTACAATGAGCAGTTCTTC. Translated: CAISAGQGYNEQFF.